This TCR beta chain derives from a study of shared clonotypes between healthy human individuals (dated by TCRdb to between 2020 and 2021). About the investigation overall: Two women and a few men aged 18 to 49 years were included in the cohort. Per donor, three plates each were used for CD4 naive and CD4 memory, two for CD8 naive, and one for CD8 memory. Blood TCR repertoires of roughly 5 healthy adults were deeply sequenced to estimate repertoire size and the extent of clonotype sharing between individuals. Libraries were prepared and TCR repertoires were sequenced by different laboratories using diverse techniques, in order to increase sequencing depth and limit assay-specific biases. Between about 0.8 and 8.9 billion PBMCs per donor were obtained by leukapheresis.

This clone was seen a handful of times. The specificity of this receptor is unknown. Base qualities are not provided; no much larger clone lies one nucleotide away. Trimming leaves V shorter by 6 bases and J shorter by 5 bases, with the junction holding 1 base beyond the gene matches. From its cysteine to its phenylalanine, the CDR3 spans 13 amino acids. The CDR3 DNA has 39 bases and is translated from base 1. The germline V gene (reference sequence) provides CDR1 LNHDA and CDR2 SQIVND. Donors were healthy HIV-negative adults with no recently reported acute infections or vaccinations. Every donor was a Caucasian adult living in Nashville, Tennessee, USA. CD4+ T cells were enriched by magnetic negative selection; naive cells were then positively selected on CD45RA, and the negative fraction formed the memory subset. Blood was collected by leukapheresis, and PBMCs were isolated by Ficoll-Histopaque density gradient centrifugation and then cryopreserved in liquid nitrogen vapor phase. Purity and quantity of every magnetically sorted T cell population were checked by analytical flow cytometry. Each sorted fraction had its genomic DNA isolated and then quantified by UV absorbance on a Nanodrop 2000c.

Using the deep immunoSEQ assay, multiplex PCR amplified TCR CDR3 regions from genomic DNA. Genomic DNA extracted from each cell subset was distributed evenly over all wells of several immunoSEQ 96-well plates, and each plate served as one replicate. For sorted subsets, roughly 200 ng of genomic DNA, equivalent to 30,000 or so T cell genomes, went into each replicate PCR. Purified libraries were quantified with a Qubit 3.0 fluorometer, sized on a Bioanalyzer 2100, and re-quantified with the KAPA Library Quantification kit. Every immunoSEQ 96-well plate was sequenced on a dedicated single-read 150-cycle Illumina NextSeq 550 flow cell. In the original analysis: Because the immunoSEQ output held only junctional sequences and lacked quality scores, the filtering could not match the filtering applied to full-length reads. Sequences were annotated with PyIR, a Python wrapper for IgBLAST v1.9, using IMGT germline references to assign V/J genes and CDR3. Reads were filtered out if the reads had weak V/J assignments (E-value above 1e-6), no CDR3, stop codons, out-of-frame junctions, or ambiguous translated residues. V3J clonotypes were defined as sequences sharing the same inferred V gene, J gene, and CDR3 amino acid sequence. Percentage overlap between repertoires was computed as shared unique clonotypes divided by the size of the smaller repertoire. RTK rarefaction, the Chao1 estimator, and Recon v2.1 estimates of unobserved clonotypes were used to assess repertoire richness. Generation probabilities for all TCRbeta clonotypes obtained by the gDNA method from a handful of donors were computed using OLGA. TCRdb retrieved this table from immuneACCESS and kept in-frame rearrangements only. Not all clones are present; in checked studies, unresolved V genes account for under half, and no reason is known for the remainder. V and J calls and clone size are those listed in that table; D and trimming were worked out from the DNA. This sample holds approximately 2,300,000 clones; roughly 92% were observed only once. About 0.41% of the sample comes from the top ten.

Points the paper makes about the study in general: Sharing across four donors was observed for approximately 5% of naive CD4, 3% to 3.5% of naive CD8, roughly 2.4% of memory CD4, and roughly 0.4% of memory CD8 clonotypes. Estimated clonotype richness was generally larger for naive than for memory subsets. Even with the large sequencing depth, rarefaction of the sorted-subset datasets indicated that sequencing was incomplete. The small number of donors limited the genetic and exposure-history diversity represented. Higher generation probabilities were observed for clonotypes shared by all four sorted-subset donors than for non-shared clonotypes. Only blood was sampled, and tissue TCR repertoires likely differ from those in blood. Pairwise subsampling led to the expectation that sequencing depth would affect the degree of clonotype sharing among donors.

The sequence is built from TRBV19 and TRBJ1-5, and TRBD1 matches 10 of the central bases. This sequence originates from a man between 18 and 35 years old in good health. Some clones in this sample may be carry-over from other donors' samples. The sequenced sample consisted of naive CD4+ T cells from PBMCs. The label giving this sample's cell subset or site can be read as: CD45RA+ positively selected. The CDR3 region has the sequence CASRGTGDQPQHF. In nucleotides, the sequence is TGTGCCAGTAGAGGGACAGGGGATCAGCCCCAGCATTTT.